Presented here are 9 T cell receptor beta chains from one specimen sequenced in a study of blood T cell repertoires in COVID-19. Clones were sequenced by immunoSEQ multiplex PCR, and TCRdb holds only the in-frame ones, with some missing. The table records some 100,000 clones, roughly four fifths of them present only once. The source material was peripheral blood. Receptor source: a human donor in a cohort sampled during active COVID-19.

The V call is TRBV9, the J call TRBJ1-1; no definite D call. The CDR3 loop spans 14 amino acids. Per the germline V gene, CDR1 is SGDLS and CDR2 is YYNGEE. Trimming removed 0 bases from V and 1 base from J, with 7 bases in between. The CDR3 region is CASSVALRNTEAFF. In DNA form, the CDR3 reads TGTGCCAGCAGCGTAGCTCTAAGGAACACTGAAGCTTTCTTT.

This clone occurred once. V and J are TRBV20-1 and TRBJ1-2, with a weak D call TRBD1 (6 bases). Germline assignment: CDR1 DFQATT and CDR2 SNEGSKA (reference sequence). The CDR3 contains 11 residues. V was pared by 5 bases and J by 7 bases, with 11 bases between. CDR3 residues: CSASQGGGYTF. CDR3 in DNA: TGCAGTGCTTCCCAAGGGGGTGGCTACACCTTC.

V usage is TRBV5-1 and J usage is TRBJ2-7; TRBD2 aligns across 8 bases. CDR3 length equals 13 residues. CDR1 is SGHRS and CDR2 is YFSETQ in the germline V gene. Germline trimming cut 3 bases from V and 4 bases from J; bases unmatched to any gene: 3. CDR3: CASSSPGGYEQYF. The CDR3 DNA follows: TGCGCCAGCAGCTCCCCGGGGGGGTACGAGCAGTACTTC.

The chain has TRBV30 and TRBJ1-5; 7 nucleotides agree with TRBD1. The CDR3 consists of 15 residues. Trimming removed 0 bases from V and 0 bases from J; junction bases left unmatched: 2. Germline V lookup: CDR1 GTSNPN, CDR2 SVGIG (reference sequence). CDR3 sequence reads: CAWSVGTDSNQPQHF. CDR3 DNA: TGTGCCTGGAGTGTGGGGACAGATAGCAATCAGCCCCAGCATTTT.

The CDR3 spells CASSYDQGENTEAFF. The CDR3 DNA reads as TGTGCCAGCAGTTACGATCAGGGGGAGAACACTGAAGCTTTCTTT. The chain joins TRBV6-5 to TRBJ1-1; 7 nucleotides match TRBD1. The ends lost 2 bases at V and 1 base at J; junction bases unmatched: 4. Germline CDR1 is MNHEY and CDR2 is SVGAGI. The CDR3 consists of 15 residues.

The V call is TRBV7-9, the J call TRBJ2-3; D call uncertain. The germline V gene has CDR1 SEHNR and CDR2 FQNEAQ (reference sequence). This CDR3 contains 15 residues. Trimming took off 6 bases at V and 0 bases at J, with 13 bases between the two ends. The CDR3 sequence: CASRSVGASTDTQYF. The DNA of the CDR3 is TGTGCCAGCAGGTCGGTCGGTGCGAGCACAGATACGCAGTATTTT. Drawing the rest from reference TRBV7-9 and TRBJ2-3, the complete variable domain is DTGVSQNPRHKITKRGQNVTFRCDPISEHNRLYWYRQTLGQGPEFLTYFQNEAQLEKSRLLSDRFSAERPKGSFSTLEIQRTEQGDSAMYLCASRSVGASTDTQYFGPGTRLTVL.

The chain recombines TRBV10-3 with TRBJ2-7; 8 bases line up with TRBD1. Germline CDR1 reads ENHRY; CDR2 reads SYGVKD. This CDR3 has 12 amino acids. Germline trimming cut 10 bases from V and 2 bases from J; bases unmatched to any gene: 4. The CDR3 DNA is TGTGCCACCGGACAGGGAACCTACGAGCAGTACTTC. Protein sequence: CATGQGTYEQYF.

V usage is TRBV15 and J usage is TRBJ1-5; perhaps TRBD1 as D (5 bases). The CDR3 is made up of 16 amino acids. Germline loops: CDR1 LNHNV, CDR2 YYDKDF (reference sequence). V was shortened by 0 bases and J by 3 bases, with 12 bases between the two germline ends. CDR3 DNA: TGTGCCACCAGCAGAGATACGAGCAGGGACAATCAGCCCCAGCATTTT. Residues: CATSRDTSRDNQPQHF. The full variable domain, in which reference TRBV15 and TRBJ1-5 provide the parts outside the CDR3, is DAMVIQNPRYQVTQFGKPVTLSCSQTLNHNVMYWYQQKSSQAPKLLFHYYDKDFNNEADTPDNFQSRRPNTSFCFLDIRSPGLGDTAMYLCATSRDTSRDNQPQHFGDGTRLSIL.

The chain combines TRBV2 with TRBJ1-5, with D unresolved. This CDR3 has 12 amino acids. The V and J ends lost 4 bases and 6 bases respectively, with 7 bases between them. In germline, CDR1 is SNHLY, CDR2 FYNNEI. The CDR3 DNA is TGTGCCAGCAGTGGAGGTGGTCAGCCCCAGCATTTT. Translating gives CASSGGGQPQHF.